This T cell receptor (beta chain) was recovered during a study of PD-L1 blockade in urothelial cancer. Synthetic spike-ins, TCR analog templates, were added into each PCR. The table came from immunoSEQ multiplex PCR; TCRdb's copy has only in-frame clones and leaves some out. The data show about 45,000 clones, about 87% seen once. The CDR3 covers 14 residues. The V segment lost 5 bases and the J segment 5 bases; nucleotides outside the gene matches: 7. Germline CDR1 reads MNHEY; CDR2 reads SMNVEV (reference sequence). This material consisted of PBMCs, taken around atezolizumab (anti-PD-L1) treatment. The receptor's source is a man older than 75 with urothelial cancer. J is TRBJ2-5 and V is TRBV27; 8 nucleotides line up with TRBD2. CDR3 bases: TGTGCCAGCAGTATACGAGTAGCGGGGGAGACCCAGTACTTC. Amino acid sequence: CASSIRVAGETQYF.